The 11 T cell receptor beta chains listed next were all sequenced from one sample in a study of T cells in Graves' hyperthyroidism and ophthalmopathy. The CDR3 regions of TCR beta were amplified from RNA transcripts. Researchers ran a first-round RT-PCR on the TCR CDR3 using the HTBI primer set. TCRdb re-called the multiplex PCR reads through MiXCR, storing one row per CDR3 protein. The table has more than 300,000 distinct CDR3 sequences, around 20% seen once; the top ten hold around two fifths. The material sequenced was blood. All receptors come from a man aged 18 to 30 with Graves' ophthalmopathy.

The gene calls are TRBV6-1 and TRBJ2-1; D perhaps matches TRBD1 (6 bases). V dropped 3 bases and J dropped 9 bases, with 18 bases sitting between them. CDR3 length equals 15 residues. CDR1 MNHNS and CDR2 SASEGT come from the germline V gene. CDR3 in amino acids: CASSEQGQGSGEQFF. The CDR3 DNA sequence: TGTGCCAGCAGTGAGCAAGGGCAGGGGAGCGGTGAGCAGTTCTTC.

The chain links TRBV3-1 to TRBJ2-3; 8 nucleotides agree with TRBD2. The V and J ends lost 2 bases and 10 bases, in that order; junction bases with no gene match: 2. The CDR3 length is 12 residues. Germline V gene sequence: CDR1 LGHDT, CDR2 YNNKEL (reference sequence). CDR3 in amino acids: CASSQSTSAQYF. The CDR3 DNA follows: TGTGCCAGCAGCCAATCGACTAGCGCGCAGTATTTT.

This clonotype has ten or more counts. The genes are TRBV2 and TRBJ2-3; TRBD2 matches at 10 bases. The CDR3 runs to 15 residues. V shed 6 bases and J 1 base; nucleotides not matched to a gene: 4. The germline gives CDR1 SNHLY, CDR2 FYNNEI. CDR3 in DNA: TGTGCCAGCAGCTGGGGGACTAGCGGCACAGATACGCAGTATTTT. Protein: CASSWGTSGTDTQYF.

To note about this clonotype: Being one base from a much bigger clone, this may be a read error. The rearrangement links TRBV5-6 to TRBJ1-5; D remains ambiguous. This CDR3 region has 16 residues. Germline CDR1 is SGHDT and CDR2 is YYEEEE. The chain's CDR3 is CANSLNGYYSNQPQHF. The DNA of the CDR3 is TGTGCCAACAGCTTAAACGGGTATTATAGCAATCAGCCCCAGCATTTT.

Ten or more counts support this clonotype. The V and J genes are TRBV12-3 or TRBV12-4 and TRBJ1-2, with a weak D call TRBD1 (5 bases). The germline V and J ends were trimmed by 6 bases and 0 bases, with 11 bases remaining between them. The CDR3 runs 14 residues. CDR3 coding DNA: TGTGCCAGCAGCTGGGGACCGGCTAACTATGGCTACACCTTC. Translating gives CASSWGPANYGYTF.

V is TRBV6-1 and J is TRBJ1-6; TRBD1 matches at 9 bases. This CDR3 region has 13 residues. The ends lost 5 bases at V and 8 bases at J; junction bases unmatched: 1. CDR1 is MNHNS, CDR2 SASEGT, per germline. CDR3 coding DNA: TGTGCCAGCAGTCGGGACAGGGATTCACCCCTCCACTTT. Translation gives CASSRDRDSPLHF.

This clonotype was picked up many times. The CDR3 region has the DNA TGTGCCAGCTCACCAGGCTCTGGAAACACCATATATTTT. This encodes CASSPGSGNTIYF. The chain carries TRBV18 and TRBJ1-3; D unclear. Germline V gene lookup returns CDR1 KGHSH and CDR2 LQKENI. The CDR3 sequence is 13 residues long. The germline V and J ends were trimmed by 2 bases and 0 bases, with 2 bases remaining between them. Full variable domain (outside the CDR3, taken from reference TRBV18 and TRBJ1-3): NAGVMQNPRHLVRRRGQEARLRCSPMKGHSHVYWYRQLPEEGLKFMVYLQKENIIDESGMPKERFSAEFPKEGPSILRIQQVVRGDSAAYFCASSPGSGNTIYFGEGSWLTVV.

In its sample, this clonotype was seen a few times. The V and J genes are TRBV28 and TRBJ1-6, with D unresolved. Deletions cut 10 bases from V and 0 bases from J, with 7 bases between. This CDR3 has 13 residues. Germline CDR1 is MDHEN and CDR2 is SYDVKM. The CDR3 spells CATGSSYNSPLHF. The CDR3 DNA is TGTGCCACCGGGAGCTCCTATAATTCACCCCTCCACTTT.

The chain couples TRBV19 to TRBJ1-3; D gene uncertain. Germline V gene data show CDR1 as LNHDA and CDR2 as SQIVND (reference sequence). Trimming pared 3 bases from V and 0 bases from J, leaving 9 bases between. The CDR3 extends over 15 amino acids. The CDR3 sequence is CASSISGYSGNTIYF. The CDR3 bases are TGTGCCAGTAGTATCAGCGGATACTCTGGAAACACCATATATTTT.

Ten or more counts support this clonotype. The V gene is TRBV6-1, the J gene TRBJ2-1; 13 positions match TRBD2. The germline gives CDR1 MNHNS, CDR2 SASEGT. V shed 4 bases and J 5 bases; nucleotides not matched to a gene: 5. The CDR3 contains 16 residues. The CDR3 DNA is TGTGCCAGCAGTGGGACTAGCGGGGGAGAAAACAATGAGCAGTTCTTC. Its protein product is CASSGTSGGENNEQFF.

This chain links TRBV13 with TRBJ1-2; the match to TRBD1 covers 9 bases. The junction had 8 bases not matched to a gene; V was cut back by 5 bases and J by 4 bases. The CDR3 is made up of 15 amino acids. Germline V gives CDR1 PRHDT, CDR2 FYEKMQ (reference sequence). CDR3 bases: TGTGCCAGCAGCCAAGAATGGACAGGGGTCTATGGCTACACCTTC. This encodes CASSQEWTGVYGYTF.